The 5 T cell receptor beta chains reported below all come from one sample, sequenced in a study of cytomegalovirus exposure and HLA in healthy donors. The PCR contained 60 Vbeta and 13 Jbeta primers. TCRdb's table, derived via immunoSEQ multiplex PCR, lists solely in-frame clones and lacks some. The table lists 84,000 or so clones, about three fifths of them singletons, with 5.5% in the top ten. The sample taken for sequencing was PBMCs. Receptor source: a young woman in good health and CMV-seropositive.

The genes are TRBV19 and TRBJ1-6; D unresolved. Deletions cut 3 bases from V and 0 bases from J, with 6 bases between. Germline V gene data show CDR1 as LNHDA and CDR2 as SQIVND (reference sequence). This CDR3 region has 15 residues. The CDR3 reads CASSMGSSYNSPLHF. The DNA for the CDR3 is TGTGCCAGTAGTATGGGGAGCTCCTATAATTCACCCCTCCACTTT.

Details on this clone: The junction shows a germline mismatch at one end, possibly a read error. The chain employs TRBV9 and TRBJ1-2; 9 nucleotides match TRBD1. Germline CDR1 SGDLS, CDR2 YYNGEE. This CDR3 is 15 amino acids long. The CDR3 region is CASSVGPGQGFGYPF. The CDR3 DNA sequence: TGTGCCAGCAGCGTAGGACCGGGACAGGGATTTGGCTACCCCTTC.

V usage is TRBV19 and J usage is TRBJ2-5, with 10 bases fitting TRBD2. The J segment lost 4 bases and the V segment lost 2 bases, leaving 10 bases of the junction unmatched. This CDR3 contains 17 residues. Germline V lookup: CDR1 LNHDA, CDR2 SQIVND (reference sequence). CDR3 sequence: CASSIRSQRGGGETQYF. Written as DNA, the CDR3 is TGTGCCAGTAGTATAAGGTCCCAGCGGGGGGGAGGAGAGACCCAGTACTTC.

The chain employs TRBV7-2 and TRBJ2-5; no reliable D call. V lost 5 bases to trimming and J lost 0 bases, with 4 bases between them. The CDR3 is 12 amino acids. Germline V gene data show CDR1 as SGHTA and CDR2 as FQGNSA. CDR3 in amino acids: CASSLYQETQYF. The CDR3 nucleotides are TGTGCCAGCAGCCTGTACCAAGAGACCCAGTACTTC. Drawing the rest from reference TRBV7-2 and TRBJ2-5, the complete variable domain is GAGVSQSPSNKVTEKGKDVELRCDPISGHTALYWYRQSLGQGLEFLIYFQGNSAPDKSGLPSDRFSAERTGGSVSTLTIQRTQQEDSAVYLCASSLYQETQYFGPGTRLLVL.

V is TRBV7-2 and J is TRBJ1-3; 7 nucleotides align to TRBD1. From germline, CDR1 is SGHTA and CDR2 FQGNSA. Unmatched junction bases numbered 10, after V lost 5 bases and J lost 0 bases. CDR3 length: 17 amino acids. As DNA, the CDR3 is TGTGCCAGCAGCGTCTCCGGGACAGCCAGCTCTGGAAACACCATATATTTT. Translated: CASSVSGTASSGNTIYF.